Below, 27 T cell receptor beta chains from the same sample are listed, as sequenced in a study of shared clonotypes between healthy human individuals. Method: immunoSEQ multiplex PCR; TCRdb's copy keeps in-frame clones and lacks some. The sample gives 650,000 to 800,000 clones, around 90% of which show up once; nearly 25% is in the top ten. Positively selected for CCR7, the CD45RO-negative cells used as naive CD8 cells excluded terminally differentiated effector memory CD45RA+ cells. The sample taken for sequencing was naive CD8+ T cells sorted from blood. These TCRs come from a man aged 30 to 45 in good health.

To note about this clone: One end of the junction varies from germline; a read error may be responsible. The chain links TRBV25-1 to TRBJ2-5; the D gene is possibly TRBD1 (5 bases). Germline V lookup: CDR1 MGHDK, CDR2 SYGVNS. CDR3 length: 14 amino acids. CDR3 DNA sequence: TGTGCCAGCGGTGACTGGGGCACAGGAGAGACCCAGTACTTC. This encodes CASGDWGTGETQYF. Full variable domain (missing parts from reference TRBV25-1 and TRBJ2-5): EADIYQTPRYLVIGTGKKITLECSQTMGHDKMYWYQQDPGMELHLIHYSYGVNSTEKGDLSSESTVSRIRTEHFPLTLESARPSHTSQYLCASGDWGTGETQYFGPGTRLLVL.

The gene calls are TRBV5-8 and TRBJ1-1; no definite D call. CDR3 length: 17 residues. V was clipped by 3 bases and J by 1 base, with 19 bases between them. Germline V gene data show CDR1 as SGHTS and CDR2 as YDEGEE. The DNA for the CDR3 is TGTGCCAGCAGCTCCGACATATCTGGTTGGAAGAACACTGAAGCTTTCTTT. It translates to CASSSDISGWKNTEAFF.

The V and J genes are TRBV11-2 and TRBJ2-1; TRBD1 matches 9 bases. The CDR3 totals 15 residues. Trimming took 5 bases from V and 8 from J; bases not matched to a gene: 10. The germline V gene encodes CDR1 SGHAT and CDR2 FQNNGV. CDR3 amino acids: CASSLGTGSLDEQFF. The CDR3, as DNA: TGTGCCAGCAGCCTTGGGACAGGGTCGCTCGATGAGCAGTTCTTC.

This chain connects TRBV7-9 to TRBJ2-3; TRBD2 aligns across 11 bases. The germline CDR1 and CDR2 sequences are SEHNR and FQNEAQ (reference sequence). The CDR3 runs to 15 residues. Unmatched junction bases numbered 6, after V lost 3 bases and J lost 7 bases. The CDR3 region has the DNA TGTGCCAGCAGCTTCGTAGCGGGAGGGCCGAATACGCAGTATTTT. Its translation is CASSFVAGGPNTQYF.

The CDR3 sequence is CASSPIAASEQFF. The CDR3, as DNA: TGTGCCAGCAGTCCAATTGCGGCTAGCGAGCAGTTCTTC. The chain uses TRBV6-1 and TRBJ2-1; perhaps TRBD2 as D (5 bases). The germline V gene has CDR1 MNHNS and CDR2 SASEGT. Trimming removed 5 bases at V and 10 bases at J, with 15 bases between. CDR3 length: 13 residues.

The chain has TRBV29-1 and TRBJ2-1, with 9 bases matching TRBD2. The CDR3 extends over 14 amino acids. CDR1 SQVTM and CDR2 ANQGSEA come from the germline V gene. The ends lost 7 bases at V and 0 bases at J; junction bases unmatched: 4. CDR3 DNA sequence: TGCAGCGCTCTAGCGGGACCCTCCTACAATGAGCAGTTCTTC. It translates to CSALAGPSYNEQFF.

As regards this clone: Other nucleotide sequences from this sample produce the same CDR3. Here the CDR3 reads CASSPRDRGTDTQYF. As DNA, the CDR3 is TGTGCCAGCAGTCCCCGGGACAGGGGGACAGATACGCAGTATTTT. This chain links TRBV27 with TRBJ2-3, with 11 bases matching TRBD1. The ends lost 5 bases at V and 3 bases at J; junction bases unmatched: 4. The CDR3 sequence is 15 residues long. Per germline, CDR1 MNHEY and CDR2 SMNVEV (reference sequence).

The rearrangement uses TRBV4-3 and TRBJ1-5; tentatively, D is TRBD1 (6 bases). Germline loops: CDR1 LGHNA, CDR2 YSLEER. Trimming removed 1 base from V and 6 bases from J, with 13 bases in between. The CDR3 has 15 residues. The CDR3 DNA reads as TGCGCCAGCAGCCAAGGATTTAGGGGGGTTCAGCCCCAGCATTTT. Encoded protein: CASSQGFRGVQPQHF.

J is TRBJ2-7 and V is TRBV7-6; TRBD1 agrees at 7 bases. In germline, CDR1 is SGHVS, CDR2 FNYEAQ. This CDR3 has 14 amino acids. J was trimmed by 2 bases and V by 4 bases; bases with no gene match: 5. The CDR3 loop is CASSSTGITYEQYF. CDR3 sequence (DNA): TGTGCCAGCAGCTCGACAGGGATAACCTACGAGCAGTACTTC. Variable domain in full (rest from reference TRBV7-6 and TRBJ2-7): GAGVSQSPRYKVTKRGQDVALRCDPISGHVSLYWYRQALGQGPEFLTYFNYEAQQDKSGLPNDRFSAERPEGSISTLTIQRTEQRDSAMYRCASSSTGITYEQYFGPGTRLTVT.

The chain uses TRBV4-3 and TRBJ2-1, with TRBD1 identical over 9 bases. CDR1 LGHNA and CDR2 YSLEER come from the germline V gene. V dropped 0 bases and J dropped 8; count of bases not matched to a gene: 8. The CDR3 sequence is 16 residues long. CDR3 residues: CASSQDRTGQGHEQFF. CDR3 coding DNA: TGCGCCAGCAGCCAAGATAGGACGGGACAGGGCCATGAGCAGTTCTTC.

This sequence joins TRBV7-9 and TRBJ2-3, with D perhaps being TRBD1 or TRBD2 (6 bases each). This CDR3 is 15 amino acids long. V was trimmed by 3 bases and J by 0 bases, leaving 10 bases between them. Per germline, CDR1 SEHNR and CDR2 FQNEAQ (reference sequence). The CDR3 loop reads CASSFRGPSTDTQYF. The CDR3 DNA follows: TGTGCCAGCAGCTTTCGGGGGCCTAGCACAGATACGCAGTATTTT.

This chain connects TRBV29-1 to TRBJ2-3; 9 bases are shared with TRBD2. This CDR3 is built from 16 residues. Germline CDR1 SQVTM, CDR2 ANQGSEA. Trimming cost V 2 bases and J 0 bases; bases outside gene matches: 6. The CDR3 sequence: CSVELAGTSSTDTQYF. Written as DNA, the CDR3 is TGCAGCGTTGAACTAGCGGGAACATCTAGCACAGATACGCAGTATTTT.

J is TRBJ2-7 and V is TRBV2; 7 bases are a match to TRBD2. The germline V gene encodes CDR1 SNHLY and CDR2 FYNNEI. This CDR3 is 15 amino acids long. The J segment lost 3 bases and the V segment lost 3 bases, leaving 8 bases of the junction unmatched. CDR3 residues: CASSDLGSSGYEQYF. The CDR3 DNA follows: TGTGCCAGCAGTGATCTAGGGTCTAGCGGCTACGAGCAGTACTTC.

This chain uses TRBV19 with TRBJ2-3; 11 nucleotides align to TRBD2. This CDR3 is 16 amino acids long. Germline CDR1 reads LNHDA; CDR2 reads SQIVND (reference sequence). The junction had 11 bases not matched to a gene; V was cut back by 5 bases and J by 7 bases. The CDR3 DNA reads TGTGCCAGTAGTGTACCGGGACTAGCGGTGGGAAATACGCAGTATTTT. Translating gives CASSVPGLAVGNTQYF.

This clone occurred once. Other nucleotide sequences in the sample specify the same CDR3. CDR3 sequence: CASSVDRGNEQFF. The CDR3 coding sequence is TGTGCCAGCAGCGTAGACAGGGGGAATGAGCAGTTCTTC. This rearrangement joins TRBV9 to TRBJ2-1; 8 bases fit TRBD1. The CDR3 covers 13 residues. The ends lost 0 bases at V and 7 bases at J; junction bases unmatched: 0. The germline CDR1 and CDR2 sequences are SGDLS and YYNGEE.

For the CDR3, the DNA is TGTGCCAGCAGCTTAGCGATCGGGGGCACAGATACGCAGTATTTT. It codes for CASSLAIGGTDTQYF. The gene calls are TRBV7-6 and TRBJ2-3, with a weak D call TRBD2 (5 bases). The CDR3 length is 15 residues. V lost 0 bases and J lost 1, with 8 bases in between. Germline V gene data show CDR1 as SGHVS and CDR2 as FNYEAQ. Together with reference TRBV7-6 and TRBJ2-3, the CDR3 gives the full variable domain: GAGVSQSPRYKVTKRGQDVALRCDPISGHVSLYWYRQALGQGPEFLTYFNYEAQQDKSGLPNDRFSAERPEGSISTLTIQRTEQRDSAMYRCASSLAIGGTDTQYFGPGTRLTVL.

About this clone itself: One junction end does not reproduce the germline sequence, and a read error may be involved. The chain links TRBV7-7 to TRBJ2-2; no clear D. The CDR3 is 12 amino acids. CDR1 is SSHAT and CDR2 is FNYEAQ in the germline V gene (reference sequence). DNA for the CDR3: TGTGCTAGCAGCTCTAACACCGGGGAGCTGTTTTTT. Protein product: CASSSNTGELFF.

This chain connects TRBV6-1 to TRBJ2-7; 8 bases fit TRBD1. The germline gives CDR1 MNHNS, CDR2 SASEGT. V was clipped by 7 bases and J by 6 bases; unmatched bases: 5. This CDR3 spans 12 amino acids. CDR3 region: CASTGQGVEQYF. The CDR3 nucleotides read TGTGCCAGCACCGGACAGGGTGTCGAGCAGTACTTC.

CDR3 protein: CASSKRLAGGEDTQYF. The CDR3 DNA reads TGTGCCAGCAGCAAACGACTAGCGGGAGGTGAAGATACGCAGTATTTT. The chain carries TRBV4-2 and TRBJ2-3; 13 nucleotides match TRBD2. The trim removed 5 bases at V and 5 bases at J, leaving 7 bases unmatched. The CDR3 runs to 16 residues. Germline values: CDR1 LGHNA, CDR2 YNFKEQ.

Details on this clone: In the same sample, other DNA sequences code for this CDR3. The chain carries TRBV4-1 and TRBJ2-7, with a tentative D call TRBD2 (6 bases). Trimming removed 6 bases at V and 1 base at J, with 13 bases between. The germline V gene encodes CDR1 MGHRA and CDR2 YSYEKL. The CDR3 spans 14 residues. The DNA for the CDR3 is TGCGCCAGCAGTCCTAGGGCGGGGTCCTACGAGCAGTACTTC. This sequence encodes CASSPRAGSYEQYF.

The chain recombines TRBV9 with TRBJ2-1; 8 nucleotides agree with TRBD2. Germline CDR1 reads SGDLS; CDR2 reads YYNGEE. This CDR3 is 15 amino acids long. The ends lost 2 bases at V and 7 bases at J; junction bases unmatched: 8. CDR3 residues: CASSVSGRANNEQFF. CDR3 bases: TGTGCCAGCAGCGTCTCCGGGAGGGCCAATAATGAGCAGTTCTTC.

Worth noting for this clone: This same CDR3 is encoded by further DNA sequences in the sample. This rearrangement joins TRBV5-1 to TRBJ2-7; D perhaps matches TRBD2 (6 bases). The V end was cut by 3 bases, the J end by 4 bases, with 11 bases between. Per germline, CDR1 SGHRS and CDR2 YFSETQ. The CDR3 is 13 amino acids. Here the CDR3 DNA reads TGCGCCAGCAGCTCCGGGAGAGGTTACGAGCAGTACTTC. This translates into CASSSGRGYEQYF.

V gene TRBV7-2 combines with J gene TRBJ2-7, with D maybe TRBD2 (6 bases). V lost 3 bases and J 4 bases, leaving 22 bases between the germline ends. The CDR3 runs 17 residues. The V gene's germline CDR1 is SGHTA and CDR2 FQGNSA. This CDR3 is CASSFPRASSEPYEQYF. Here the CDR3 DNA reads TGTGCCAGCAGCTTTCCCCGGGCGTCTAGCGAACCGTACGAGCAGTACTTC.

This rearrangement joins TRBV2 to TRBJ1-3; D perhaps matches TRBD1 (6 bases). The germline CDR1 and CDR2 sequences are SNHLY and FYNNEI. The CDR3 is 14 amino acids. The ends were cut back, 7 bases at V and 0 bases at J, with 10 bases in the middle. CDR3 amino acids: CASIPGASGNTIYF. CDR3 coding DNA: TGTGCCAGCATACCGGGGGCCTCTGGAAACACCATATATTTT.

The V gene is TRBV19, the J gene TRBJ2-7; the D is unclear. Germline V gene data show CDR1 as LNHDA and CDR2 as SQIVND (reference sequence). The V gene lost 5 bases and the J gene lost 3 bases, with 14 bases spanning the gap. The CDR3 loop spans 14 amino acids. The chain's CDR3 is CASSLVGGYYEQYF. The CDR3 DNA is TGTGCCAGTAGTCTAGTCGGCGGATACTACGAGCAGTACTTC. Drawing the rest from reference TRBV19 and TRBJ2-7, the complete variable domain is DGGITQSPKYLFRKEGQNVTLSCEQNLNHDAMYWYRQDPGQGLRLIYYSQIVNDFQKGDIAEGYSVSREKKESFPLTVTSAQKNPTAFYLCASSLVGGYYEQYFGPGTRLTVT.

The J gene is TRBJ2-1, the V gene TRBV9, with TRBD1 matching over 9 bases. This CDR3 is 18 amino acids long. Germline lookup yields CDR1 SGDLS and CDR2 YYNGEE. The trim removed 4 bases at V and 3 bases at J, leaving 14 bases unmatched. CDR3 in DNA: TGTGCCAGCAGCAGATACTCTCAAGACAGGGGGGACTACAATGAGCAGTTCTTC. Amino acid sequence: CASSRYSQDRGDYNEQFF.

The genes are TRBV5-6 and TRBJ2-5; D is undetermined. CDR3 size: 13 residues. The V end was cut by 0 bases, the J end by 5 bases, with 8 bases between. Germline V lookup: CDR1 SGHDT, CDR2 YYEEEE. CDR3 in amino acids: CASSLDNGETQYF. In DNA form, the CDR3 reads TGTGCCAGCAGCTTGGACAATGGGGAGACCCAGTACTTC.